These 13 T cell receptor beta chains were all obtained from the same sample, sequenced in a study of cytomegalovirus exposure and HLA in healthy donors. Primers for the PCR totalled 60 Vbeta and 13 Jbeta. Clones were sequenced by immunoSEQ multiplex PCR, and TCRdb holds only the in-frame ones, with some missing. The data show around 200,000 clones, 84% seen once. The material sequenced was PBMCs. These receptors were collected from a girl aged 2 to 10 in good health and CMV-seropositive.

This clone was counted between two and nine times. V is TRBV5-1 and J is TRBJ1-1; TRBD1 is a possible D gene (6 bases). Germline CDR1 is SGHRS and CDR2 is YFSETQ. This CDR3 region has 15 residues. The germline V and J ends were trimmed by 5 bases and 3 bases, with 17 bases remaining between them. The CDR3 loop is CASRHGQPLDTEAFF. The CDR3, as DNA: TGCGCCAGCAGACACGGACAGCCCCTGGACACTGAAGCTTTCTTT. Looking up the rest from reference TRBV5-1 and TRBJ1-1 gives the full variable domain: KAGVTQTPRYLIKTRGQQVTLSCSPISGHRSVSWYQQTPGQGLQFLFEYFSETQRNKGNFPGRFSGRQFSNSRSEMNVSTLELGDSALYLCASRHGQPLDTEAFFGQGTRLTVV.

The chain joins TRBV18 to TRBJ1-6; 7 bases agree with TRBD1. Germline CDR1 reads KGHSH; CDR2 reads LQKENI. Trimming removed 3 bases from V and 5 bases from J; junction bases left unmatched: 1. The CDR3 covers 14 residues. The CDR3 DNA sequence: TGTGCCAGCTCACCCGGGACAGATAATTCACCCCTCCACTTT. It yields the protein CASSPGTDNSPLHF.

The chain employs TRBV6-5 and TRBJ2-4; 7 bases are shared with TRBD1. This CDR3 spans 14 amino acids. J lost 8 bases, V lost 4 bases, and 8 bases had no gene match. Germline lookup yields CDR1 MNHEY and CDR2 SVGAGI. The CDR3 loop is CASSLSGGRDIQYF. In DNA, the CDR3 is TGTGCCAGCAGTTTATCAGGGGGACGGGACATTCAGTACTTC.

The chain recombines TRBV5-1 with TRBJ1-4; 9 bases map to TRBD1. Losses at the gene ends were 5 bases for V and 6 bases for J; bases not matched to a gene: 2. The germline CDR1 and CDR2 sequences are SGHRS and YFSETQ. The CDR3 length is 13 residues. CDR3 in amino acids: CASSRDRDEKLFF. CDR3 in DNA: TGCGCCAGCAGTAGGGACAGGGATGAAAAACTGTTTTTT.

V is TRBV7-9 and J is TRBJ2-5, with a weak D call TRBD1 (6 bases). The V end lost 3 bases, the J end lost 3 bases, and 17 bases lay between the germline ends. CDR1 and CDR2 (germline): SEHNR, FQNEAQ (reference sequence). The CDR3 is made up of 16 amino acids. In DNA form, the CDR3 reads TGTGCCAGCAGCTTGGGGGCTTCACGACCTAAAGAGACCCAGTACTTC. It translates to CASSLGASRPKETQYF.

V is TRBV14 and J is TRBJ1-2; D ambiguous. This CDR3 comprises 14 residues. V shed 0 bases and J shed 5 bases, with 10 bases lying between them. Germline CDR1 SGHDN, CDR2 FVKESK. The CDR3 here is CASSQDAGPYGYTF. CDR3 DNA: TGTGCCAGCAGCCAAGACGCAGGCCCTTATGGCTACACCTTC.

CDR3 DNA sequence: TGTGCCGGGGGGGACAGGGGGTATGTGGACACTGAAGCTTTCTTT. As protein: CAGGDRGYVDTEAFF. The chain recombines TRBV5-4 with TRBJ1-1; 11 bases line up with TRBD1. The CDR3 totals 15 residues. From germline, CDR1 is SGHNT and CDR2 YYREEE (reference sequence). The V segment lost 10 bases and the J segment 3 bases; nucleotides outside the gene matches: 11.

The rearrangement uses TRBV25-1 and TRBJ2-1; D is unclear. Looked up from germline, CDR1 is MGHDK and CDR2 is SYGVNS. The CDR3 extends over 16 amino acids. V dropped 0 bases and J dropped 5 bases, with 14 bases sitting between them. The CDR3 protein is CASSEYNYGRNNEQFF. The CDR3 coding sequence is TGTGCCAGCAGTGAATATAACTATGGCAGAAACAATGAGCAGTTCTTC.

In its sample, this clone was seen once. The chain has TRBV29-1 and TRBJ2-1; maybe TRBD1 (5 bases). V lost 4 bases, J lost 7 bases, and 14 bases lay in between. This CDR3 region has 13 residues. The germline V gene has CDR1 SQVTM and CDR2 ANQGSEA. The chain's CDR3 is CSVAWQGANEQFF. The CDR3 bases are TGCAGCGTTGCGTGGCAAGGGGCTAATGAGCAGTTCTTC.

CDR3 residues: CASSKGRNTIYF. The CDR3 bases are TGTGCCAGCAGCAAGGGGAGAAACACCATATATTTT. The chain recombines TRBV9 with TRBJ1-3; possibly TRBD1 for D (5 bases). CDR3 size: 12 residues. Germline assignment: CDR1 SGDLS and CDR2 YYNGEE. The V end lost 4 bases, the J end lost 5 bases, and 7 bases lay between the germline ends.

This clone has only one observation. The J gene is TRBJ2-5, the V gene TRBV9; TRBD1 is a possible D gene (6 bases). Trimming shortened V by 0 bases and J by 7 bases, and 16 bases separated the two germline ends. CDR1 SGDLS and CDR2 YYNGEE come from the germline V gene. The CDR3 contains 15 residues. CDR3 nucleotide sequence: TGTGCCAGCAGCGTAGGTGGAGGACAGTCCGGGACCCAGTACTTC. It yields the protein CASSVGGGQSGTQYF.

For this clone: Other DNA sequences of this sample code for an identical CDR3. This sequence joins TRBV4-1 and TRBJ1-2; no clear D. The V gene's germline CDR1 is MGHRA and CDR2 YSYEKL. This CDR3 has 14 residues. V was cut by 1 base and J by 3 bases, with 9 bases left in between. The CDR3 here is CASSQVGGYYGYTF. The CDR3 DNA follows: TGCGCCAGCAGCCAAGTTGGCGGCTACTATGGCTACACCTTC.

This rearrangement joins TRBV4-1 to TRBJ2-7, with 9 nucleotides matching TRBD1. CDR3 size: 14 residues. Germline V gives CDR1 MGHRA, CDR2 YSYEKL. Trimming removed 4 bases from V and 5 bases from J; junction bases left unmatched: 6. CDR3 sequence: CASSLGTGSHEQYF. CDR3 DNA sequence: TGCGCCAGCAGCCTTGGGACAGGGAGCCACGAGCAGTACTTC.